The next 18 T cell receptor beta chains were all read from a single sample in a study of brain T cells in children with intractable seizures. The method was immunoSEQ multiplex PCR; TCRdb's version includes in-frame clones alone and lacks a portion of them. The sample lists tens of thousands of clones, 90% occurring once. The sequencing here drew on peripheral blood, taken at surgery. These receptors were taken from a girl aged 2-9 years with tuberous sclerosis and intractable seizures.

The chain joins TRBV6-2 or TRBV6-3 to TRBJ2-3; D not resolved. The germline V gene has CDR1 MNHEY and CDR2 SVGEGT. The ends were cut back, 0 bases at V and 0 bases at J, with 13 bases in the middle. The length of the CDR3 is 17 residues. The CDR3: CASSYSVGWKSTDTQYF. CDR3 coding DNA: TGTGCCAGCAGTTACTCGGTCGGGTGGAAAAGCACAGATACGCAGTATTTT.

This chain links TRBV11-1 with TRBJ1-1, with 8 bases aligning to TRBD1. The length of the CDR3 is 16 residues. Germline V gene data show CDR1 as SGHAT and CDR2 as FQDESV (reference sequence). V was clipped by 5 bases and J by 4 bases; unmatched bases: 12. The chain's CDR3 is CASSPGPGGGRTEAFF. As DNA, the CDR3 is TGTGCCAGCAGCCCTGGGCCAGGGGGCGGACGCACTGAAGCTTTCTTT.

The chain recombines TRBV27 with TRBJ1-5; D call uncertain. Germline-derived CDR1 and CDR2 are MNHEY and SMNVEV (reference sequence). The V and J ends lost 3 bases and 4 bases respectively, with 13 bases between them. The CDR3 has 15 amino acids. The DNA for the CDR3 is TGTGCCAGCAGTTTGAGTGGGATTGGGAATCAGCCCCAGCATTTT. It codes for CASSLSGIGNQPQHF.

The rearrangement uses TRBV27 and TRBJ1-2; D is uncertain. The V end lost 7 bases, the J end lost 8 bases, and 20 bases lay between the germline ends. The CDR3 sequence is 14 residues long. Germline CDR1 reads MNHEY; CDR2 reads SMNVEV (reference sequence). The CDR3 sequence: CASTPTGRSGGYTF. CDR3 coding DNA: TGTGCCAGCACCCCAACGGGCCGGAGCGGGGGCTACACCTTC.

The chain combines TRBV7-9 with TRBJ1-1, with D possibly being TRBD1 (5 bases). CDR3 size: 16 residues. Germline V gene data show CDR1 as SEHNR and CDR2 as FQNEAQ (reference sequence). Trimming cost V 4 bases and J 5 bases, with 20 bases left between them. The CDR3: CASSSPGLPTGTEAFF. DNA for the CDR3: TGTGCCAGCAGCTCCCCGGGACTCCCAACGGGGACTGAAGCTTTCTTT.

The rearrangement joins TRBV9 to TRBJ2-3; 9 positions match TRBD2. The CDR3 is 16 amino acids. With V trimmed by 0 bases and J by 1 base, 3 bases remained unmatched. Germline CDR1 and CDR2: SGDLS and YYNGEE. CDR3 in amino acids: CASSVERGAGTDTQYF. DNA of the CDR3: TGTGCCAGCAGCGTAGAGCGGGGGGCAGGCACAGATACGCAGTATTTT.

The chain couples TRBV5-1 to TRBJ1-2; TRBD1 aligns across 7 bases. The V gene's germline CDR1 is SGHRS and CDR2 YFSETQ. The CDR3 extends over 15 amino acids. J lost 3 bases, V lost 4 bases, and 9 bases had no gene match. The CDR3 region is CASSTAGGGYYGYTF. In DNA form, the CDR3 reads TGCGCCAGCAGCACGGCAGGAGGGGGCTACTATGGCTACACCTTC.

The sample holds one count of this clone. The J gene is TRBJ1-2, the V gene TRBV19; TRBD1 might be the D (6 bases). V lost 5 bases and J 5 bases, leaving 12 bases between the germline ends. The CDR3 length is 13 residues. Germline CDR1 reads LNHDA; CDR2 reads SQIVND (reference sequence). As DNA, the CDR3 is TGTGCCAGTAGTCCGCGTACAGGGTATGGCTACACCTTC. Protein product: CASSPRTGYGYTF. Variable domain in full (rest from reference TRBV19 and TRBJ1-2): DGGITQSPKYLFRKEGQNVTLSCEQNLNHDAMYWYRQDPGQGLRLIYYSQIVNDFQKGDIAEGYSVSREKKESFPLTVTSAQKNPTAFYLCASSPRTGYGYTFGSGTRLTVV.

In its sample, this clone was seen a few times. The DNA for the CDR3 is TGTGCCAGCAGTTTGGGGGACAGGGAGACTTCACCCCTCCACTTT. It encodes CASSLGDRETSPLHF. This chain connects TRBV27 to TRBJ1-6; 9 nucleotides align to TRBD1. V shed 3 bases and J 9 bases; nucleotides not matched to a gene: 6. CDR3 length equals 15 residues. The germline CDR1 and CDR2 sequences are MNHEY and SMNVEV (reference sequence).

The chain uses TRBV6-5 and TRBJ2-5; no definite D call. This CDR3 is built from 13 residues. Deletions cut 6 bases from V and 0 bases from J, with 8 bases between. Germline V gene data show CDR1 as MNHEY and CDR2 as SVGAGI. The CDR3 DNA is TGTGCCAGCAGGACCACCTACCAAGAGACCCAGTACTTC. The encoded protein is CASRTTYQETQYF.

The CDR3 loop reads CASSNTGELFF. The CDR3 DNA is TGTGCCAGCAGCAACACCGGGGAGCTGTTTTTT. V usage is TRBV6-5 and J usage is TRBJ2-2; D unresolved. V was cut by 6 bases and J by 2 bases, with 1 base left in between. There are 11 residues in the CDR3. CDR1 is MNHEY and CDR2 is SVGAGI in the germline V gene.

This rearrangement joins TRBV3-1 (or the pseudogene TRBV3-2) to TRBJ2-6; maybe TRBD1 (5 bases). V gave up 1 base and J gave up 2 bases, with 12 bases separating them. The CDR3 is made up of 17 amino acids. Germline V gene data show CDR1 as LGHDT and CDR2 as YNNKEL (reference sequence). CDR3 sequence: CASSQGPQGTGANVLTF. In nucleotides, the CDR3 is TGTGCCAGCAGCCAAGGCCCGCAGGGAACTGGGGCCAACGTCCTGACTTTC.

The genes are TRBV21-1 and TRBJ2-7; the D call TRBD2 from the table was never checked on the DNA. TRBV21-1 is deemed a pseudogene. The CDR3 contains 16 residues. The CDR3 nucleotides read TGTGCCAGCAGCAAAGGGAGTACCCTAGAACTCTACGAGCAGTACGTC. It translates to CASSKGSTLELYEQYV.

V is TRBV19 and J is TRBJ1-2, with D unclear. Germline V gene data show CDR1 as LNHDA and CDR2 as SQIVND (reference sequence). Trimming cost V 3 bases and J 7 bases, with 9 bases left between them. The CDR3 loop spans 12 amino acids. CDR3 DNA: TGTGCCAGTAGTATTGCCCTCTCTGGCTACACCTTC. Amino acids: CASSIALSGYTF.

The V call is TRBV19, the J call TRBJ1-5; the D gene is possibly TRBD1 (5 bases). Looked up from germline, CDR1 is LNHDA and CDR2 is SQIVND (reference sequence). Between the trimmed V and J ends, which lost 5 bases and 2 bases, there was a span of 10 bases. CDR3 length: 14 amino acids. The CDR3: CASSRQGGNQPQHF. CDR3 nucleotides: TGTGCCAGTAGTCGGCAGGGAGGCAATCAGCCCCAGCATTTT.

This chain joins TRBV12-3 or TRBV12-4 and TRBJ1-4; D is possibly TRBD1 (5 bases). The ends were cut back, 8 bases at V and 8 bases at J, with 9 bases in the middle. The length of the CDR3 is 11 residues. The DNA for the CDR3 is TGTGCCAGCGCGTCAGGGGAAAAACTGTTTTTT. It is translated as CASASGEKLFF.

This clone was picked up one time. Sequence at one end of the junction differs from germline and may be a read error. The rearrangement uses TRBV5-1 and TRBJ2-5; no clear D. CDR3 length: 12 amino acids. Germline loops: CDR1 SGHRS, CDR2 YFSETQ. The CDR3 here is CVSSLAQETQYF. Here the CDR3 DNA reads TGCGTCAGCAGCCTCGCTCAAGAGACCCAGTACTTC. Together with reference TRBV5-1 and TRBJ2-5, the CDR3 gives the full variable domain: KAGVTQTPRYLIKTRGQQVTLSCSPISGHRSVSWYQQTPGQGLQFLFEYFSETQRNKGNFPGRFSGRQFSNSRSEMNVSTLELGDSALYLCVSSLAQETQYFGPGTRLLVL.

This clone was seen once. The rearrangement joins TRBV7-8 to TRBJ2-2, with D tentatively TRBD1 or TRBD2 (6 bases each). Germline V lookup: CDR1 SGHVS, CDR2 FQNEAQ. The V gene lost 0 bases and the J gene lost 0 bases, with 11 bases spanning the gap. The CDR3 is 17 residues long. CDR3 residues: CASSLAGGSANTGELFF. DNA of the CDR3: TGTGCCAGCAGCTTAGCGGGGGGCAGCGCGAACACCGGGGAGCTGTTTTTT.